The 2 T cell receptor beta chains given below trace back to one sample, sequenced in a study of T cell responses to AZD1222 COVID-19 vaccine. The protocol was immunoSEQ multiplex PCR, while the TCRdb copy is restricted to in-frame clones and leaves out a portion. This sample yields 75,000 to 100,000 clones, of which just over 90% are seen a single time; about 13% belongs to the top ten. The starting material was peripheral blood, obtained on day 0 of AZD1222 vaccination. The receptors were sampled from an adult in good health.

The gene calls are TRBV5-1 and TRBJ1-1, with a weak D call TRBD1 (5 bases). Trimming pared 3 bases from V and 0 bases from J, leaving 12 bases between. This CDR3 has 15 residues. CDR1 SGHRS and CDR2 YFSETQ come from the germline V gene. CDR3 sequence reads: CASSSSAGVNTEAFF. The DNA for the CDR3 is TGCGCCAGCAGCTCATCTGCGGGGGTGAACACTGAAGCTTTCTTT.

J is TRBJ1-3 and V is TRBV2; 9 bases line up with TRBD1. The J segment lost 3 bases and the V segment lost 6 bases, leaving 12 bases of the junction unmatched. Germline V gene data show CDR1 as SNHLY and CDR2 as FYNNEI. The CDR3 runs 17 residues. The CDR3 region is CASSGSGQGRIGNTIYF. The CDR3 DNA reads TGTGCCAGCAGCGGCTCAGGACAGGGGCGCATTGGAAACACCATATATTTT.